This is a list of T cell receptor beta chains from one sample in a study of blood T cell repertoires in COVID-19. Repertoires were generated with immunoSEQ multiplex PCR, while TCRdb's copy carries only in-frame clones and drops some. The data show 120,000 to 150,000 clones, 70% to 90% seen once. Material for sequencing was peripheral blood. These receptors came from a woman aged 40 to 50 with active or convalescent COVID-19. CDR3s include the opening cysteine and the closing phenylalanine or tryptophan. Fields, in order: clone size, J gene, V gene, D gene, CDR3 DNA, CDR3 protein. A D gene is named only where the DNA matches it firmly. A clone size is listed for some rows: how often the clone was seen (once, few, many), or a class if it is expanded.

-,TRBJ1-2,TRBV28,TRBD1,TGTGCCGGACAGGGCGGCTATGGCTACACCTTC,CAGQGGYGYTF
-,TRBJ2-7,TRBV19,-,TGTGCCAGTACCGATAGGGGCGAGCAGTACTTC,CASTDRGEQYF
once,TRBJ2-3,TRBV6-6,TRBD2,TGTGCCAGCAGTCCCCGAGCAGCGGGAACCCCAGATACGCAGTATTTT,CASSPRAAGTPDTQYF
-,TRBJ1-2,TRBV29-1,-,TGCAGCGTTGGAACAGACTATGGCTACACCTTC,CSVGTDYGYTF
few,TRBJ1-4,TRBV19,TRBD1,TGTGCCAGTAGACTACCGGGACAGGGAGCAACTAATGAAAAACTGTTTTTT,CASRLPGQGATNEKLFF
-,TRBJ1-2,TRBV10-1,TRBD1,TGCGCCAGCAGTGAGTCGCGACAGGGCCATGGCTACACCTTC,CASSESRQGHGYTF
-,TRBJ2-7,TRBV4-1,TRBD1,TGCGCCAGCAGACCCGGACAGGGGGCCCAAAGCTACGAGCAGTACTTC,CASRPGQGAQSYEQYF
-,TRBJ2-3,TRBV7-9,TRBD2,TGTGCCAGCAGCCTTAGCGGGGGGGCCACAAATACGCAGTATTTT,CASSLSGGATNTQYF
-,TRBJ2-6,TRBV5-6,TRBD1,TGTGCCAGCAGCTTGCCGGGACAGGGGTCCTCTGGGGCCAACGTCCTGACTTTC,CASSLPGQGSSGANVLTF
-,TRBJ1-2,TRBV28,TRBD1,TGTGCCAGCAGTTTATATCCCTGGGCAGGGGGCGCCCATAACTATGGCTACACCTTC,CASSLYPWAGGAHNYGYTF
-,TRBJ1-2,TRBV7-9,TRBD1,TGTGCCAGCAGCTTAGAGCAGATCCAGGGGGCGCGTGGCTACACCTTC,CASSLEQIQGARGYTF
once,TRBJ2-2,TRBV18,TRBD2,TGTGCCAGCTCACCGCACCCTAGCGGGAGGGTGAACACCGGGGAGCTGTTTTTT,CASSPHPSGRVNTGELFF
-,TRBJ2-2,TRBV5-5,TRBD2,TGTGCCAGCAGCTTCCGGACTAGCGGGGGGCAGAACACCGGGGAGCTGTTTTTT,CASSFRTSGGQNTGELFF
-,TRBJ2-1,TRBV2,TRBD2,TGTGCCAGCAACTTACTAGCGGGAGTATACAATGAGCAGTTCTTC,CASNLLAGVYNEQFF
-,TRBJ2-3,TRBV19,TRBD1,TGTGCCAGTAGAGGGACAGGGGAACCTACCGTGGCGGATACGCAGTATTTT,CASRGTGEPTVADTQYF
-,TRBJ1-1,TRBV5-6,TRBD1,TGTGCCAGCAGCTTGGGGCCGGGACAGGGGGCTGAAAATCGCTTCTTT,CASSLGPGQGAENRFF
-,TRBJ1-1,TRBV29-1,-,TGCAGCGTTGAACACTCGACCTTCGGGGGGAGAGGTGAAGCTTTCTTT,CSVEHSTFGGRGEAFF
-,TRBJ2-5,TRBV7-2,TRBD1,TGTGCCAGCAGCTTCCCGACAGGGGGCGCAGAGACCCAGTACTTC,CASSFPTGGAETQYF
-,TRBJ1-2,TRBV29-1,-,TGCAGCGTTGAAGTGGCCTTGAGGACTAACTATGGCTACACCTTC,CSVEVALRTNYGYTF
-,TRBJ1-2,TRBV11-2,-,TGTGCCAGCAGCTTAGCTTCGGCGGCGCGCTACACCTTC,CASSLASAARYTF
-,TRBJ1-5,TRBV6-5,-,TGTGCCAGCAGCTACCAAGGGGGTCAACATCAGCCCCAGCATTTT,CASSYQGGQHQPQHF
-,TRBJ2-7,TRBV27,TRBD2,TGTGCCAGCAGTGTTTATAGCGGGAGTGGCGAGCAGTACTTC,CASSVYSGSGEQYF
once,TRBJ1-2,TRBV28,TRBD1,TGTGCCAGCAGTGGGGGACAGGGGTATGGCTACACCTTC,CASSGGQGYGYTF
-,TRBJ2-7,TRBV29-1,TRBD1,TGCAGCGTTGAAGAAGGTTCGTGGACAGGGGACGAGCAGTACTTC,CSVEEGSWTGDEQYF
-,TRBJ2-2,TRBV11-2,TRBD1,TGTGCCAGCAGCCTTAGGTTCGGGACAGGAATGGGAAGCGGGGAGCTGTTTTTT,CASSLRFGTGMGSGELFF
-,TRBJ1-1,TRBV10-3,TRBD1,TGTGCCATCAAGTCAGGGGGGAACACTGAAGCTTTCTTT,CAIKSGGNTEAFF
-,TRBJ2-1,TRBV30,TRBD2,TGTGCCTGGAGCTCTAGCGGGGGGGGCCTCGGGTTGGATGAGCAGTTCTTC,CAWSSSGGGLGLDEQFF
-,TRBJ2-7,TRBV10-3,TRBD1,TGTGCCATCAGTGATCTGGTCGGGACAGGGGCCTCCTACGAGCAGTACTTC,CAISDLVGTGASYEQYF
-,TRBJ2-2,TRBV3-1/TRBV3-2,-,TGTGCCAGCAGCCAGGCCTGGCGGGAGCTGTTTTTT,CASSQAWRELFF
-,TRBJ2-5,TRBV18,TRBD1,TGTGCCAGCTCACCCGAGACAGGGGGCCGGGAGACCCAGTACTTC,CASSPETGGRETQYF
-,TRBJ1-2,TRBV28,-,TGTGCCAGCAGGATGACAGCCGCATATGGCTACACCTTC,CASRMTAAYGYTF
-,TRBJ2-7,TRBV6-5,-,TGTGCCAGCAGCCCGTGGACATTCCTCTGGGAGCAGTACTTC,CASSPWTFLWEQYF
-,TRBJ2-3,TRBV25-1,-,TGTGCCAGCAGTGAATATAAGGGGGGGCCAGATACGCAGTATTTT,CASSEYKGGPDTQYF
-,TRBJ1-6,TRBV28,-,TGTGCCAGCAGTTCCCCCGGGAGAGTCTATTCACCCCTCCACTTT,CASSSPGRVYSPLHF
-,TRBJ1-5,TRBV3-1/TRBV3-2,-,TGTGCCAGCAGCCAAACTACTATAAGGGGCAGGCAGCCCCAGCATTTT,CASSQTTIRGRQPQHF
-,TRBJ2-4,TRBV4-3,TRBD2,TGCGCCAGCAGCCAATTAACCGGGACTAGCGGGAGGAGCCGAGCCAAAAACATTCAGTACTTC,CASSQLTGTSGRSRAKNIQYF
-,TRBJ1-4,TRBV4-1,-,TGCGCCAGCAGCCAAGATTGGAGCGGATGGATTAATGAAAAACTGTTTTTT,CASSQDWSGWINEKLFF
-,TRBJ2-3,TRBV5-4,-,TGTGCCAGCAGAGCCCGGACAGTTAGAACAGATACGCAGTATTTT,CASRARTVRTDTQYF
-,TRBJ1-4,TRBV7-2,-,TGTGCCAGCAGCTTGGCCGGGTCGGGAGGATATCGGGGAAAACTGTTTTTT,CASSLAGSGGYRGKLFF
-,TRBJ2-3,TRBV27,-,TGTGCCAGCAGTTTAGCAGGGACAGATACGCAGTATTTT,CASSLAGTDTQYF
-,TRBJ1-2,TRBV28,TRBD1,TGTGCCAGCAGTTTCGGGACAGGGCCATTCTATGGCTACACCTTC,CASSFGTGPFYGYTF
-,TRBJ1-3,TRBV19,-,TGTGCCAGCCTTTCAGGCTCTGGAAACACCATATATTTT,CASLSGSGNTIYF
-,TRBJ1-5,TRBV19,-,TGTGCCAGTAGTAGGCCAGGCCAGCCCCAGCATTTT,CASSRPGQPQHF
-,TRBJ2-3,TRBV11-2,TRBD1,TGTGCCAGCAGCCGCCCGGTGGGACAGGAGGCAGATACGCAGTATTTT,CASSRPVGQEADTQYF
-,TRBJ2-5,TRBV27,-,TGTGCCAGCAGTCTGAGGGACTCTGGGGAGACCCAGTACTTC,CASSLRDSGETQYF
-,TRBJ2-1,TRBV5-1,TRBD2,TGCGCCAGCAGCGTAGGACTAGCGGGGGTGTGGGAGCAGTTCTTC,CASSVGLAGVWEQFF
-,TRBJ2-5,TRBV4-2,TRBD2,TGTGCCAGCAGCCCAGGGAGGGCTAGCGGGGTCCAAGAGACCCAGTACTTC,CASSPGRASGVQETQYF
-,TRBJ2-7,TRBV28,TRBD1,TGTGCCAGCAGTCTTTACCCGGGACAGCGTTCCTACGAGCAGTACTTC,CASSLYPGQRSYEQYF
few,TRBJ1-5,TRBV6-5,-,TGTGCCAGCAGTACCGCGGGACTCAATCAGCCCCAGCATTTT,CASSTAGLNQPQHF
-,TRBJ1-2,TRBV28,TRBD1,TGTGCCAGCAGTTCTCGGGCAGGGGGGAACTATGGCTACACCTTC,CASSSRAGGNYGYTF
once,TRBJ1-6,TRBV28,-,TGTGCCAGTCGGCCGAAGCGGGCACCCCTCCACTTT,CASRPKRAPLHF
-,TRBJ2-7,TRBV5-1,-,TGCGCCAGCAGCTTGGCACGGGGGACCCAGTTGTACGAGCAGTACTTC,CASSLARGTQLYEQYF
few,TRBJ2-7,TRBV6-5,-,TGTGCCAGCAGTCCCGGACATACCTACGAGCAGTACTTC,CASSPGHTYEQYF
-,TRBJ1-5,TRBV10-1,-,TGCGCCAGCAGTGAGTCCCCCAGGCCCCAGCATTTT,CASSESPRPQHF
-,TRBJ1-1,TRBV28,-,TGTGCCAGCATGTCGAGCGTGAACACTGAAGCTTTCTTT,CASMSSVNTEAFF
-,TRBJ2-7,TRBV6-5,TRBD1,TGTGCCAGCCAGACAGGGGTGAGGGAGCAGTACTTC,CASQTGVREQYF
-,TRBJ2-5,TRBV19,-,TGTGCCAGTTCGGGGTTGGGTCAAGAGACCCAGTACTTC,CASSGLGQETQYF
-,TRBJ1-2,TRBV5-6,TRBD1,TGTGCCAGCAGCTTCACCCCAACAGGGGGAGGAAGCTATGGCTACACCTTC,CASSFTPTGGGSYGYTF
-,TRBJ1-1,TRBV5-4,-,TGTGCCAGCAGCCGGGGGGCGGGGTTGGGGAACACTGAAGCTTTCTTT,CASSRGAGLGNTEAFF